The 13 T cell receptor beta chains given below trace back to one sample, sequenced in a study of T cell repertoires in cytomegalovirus infection. What these receptors recognize is not known. In TCRdb, the reads were re-called with MiXCR into one record per CDR3 protein. The sample lists 600,000 to 700,000 distinct CDR3 sequences; around 35% were seen once. The source material was cultured PBMCs, sampled from culture after CMV antigen stimulation. The receptor source for this set is a human donor in good health (CMV status not recorded). Some clones in this sample may be carry-over from other donors' samples.

Concerning this clonotype: Germline is not matched at one junction end, which may reflect a read error. V is TRBV12-3 or TRBV12-4 and J is TRBJ1-3, with TRBD1 identical over 8 bases. The CDR3 totals 15 residues. The DNA of the CDR3 is TGTGCCAGCAGTTTCTCCAGGGGGCTTGGAAACACCATAAATTTT. Its translation: CASSFSRGLGNTINF.

The J gene is TRBJ2-5, the V gene TRBV7-2, with 7 bases aligning to TRBD2. The CDR3 length is 15 residues. The V gene end was trimmed by 4 bases and the J gene end by 5 bases; junction bases not matched to a gene: 10. Germline lookup yields CDR1 SGHTA and CDR2 FQGNSA. CDR3: CASSSPQAGQETQYF. CDR3 bases: TGTGCCAGCAGCTCCCCCCAAGCGGGGCAGGAGACCCAGTACTTC.

The genes are TRBV12-3 or TRBV12-4 and TRBJ1-1, with D perhaps TRBD1 (6 bases). The ends were cut back, 7 bases at V and 8 bases at J, with 11 bases in the middle. The CDR3 loop spans 11 amino acids. The CDR3 DNA follows: TGTGCCAGCAAGGGGGGGGCAGAAGCTTTCTTT. Its translation is CASKGGAEAFF.

The V call is TRBV20-1, the J call TRBJ2-7, with unresolved D. Looked up from germline, CDR1 is DFQATT and CDR2 is SNEGSKA (reference sequence). Trimming left V 1 base short and J 5 bases short, with 6 bases between. The CDR3 is 11 residues long. The CDR3 loop is CSARAGHEQYF. The CDR3 bases are TGCAGTGCTAGAGCTGGTCACGAGCAGTACTTC.

This clonotype has at least ten counts. The rearrangement uses TRBV7-2 and TRBJ2-1; D ambiguous. V lost 1 base and J lost 0, with 10 bases in between. CDR3 length: 16 amino acids. Germline V CDR1 and CDR2: SGHTA, FQGNSA. Here the CDR3 DNA reads TGTGCCAGCAGCTTAGTAGGGCGGAGCTCCTACAATGAGCAGTTCTTC. Its protein is CASSLVGRSSYNEQFF. Looking up the rest from reference TRBV7-2 and TRBJ2-1 gives the full variable domain: GAGVSQSPSNKVTEKGKDVELRCDPISGHTALYWYRQSLGQGLEFLIYFQGNSAPDKSGLPSDRFSAERTGGSVSTLTIQRTQQEDSAVYLCASSLVGRSSYNEQFFGPGTRLTVL.

The J gene is TRBJ1-5, the V gene TRBV19, with D maybe TRBD1 (5 bases). Germline V gene sequence: CDR1 LNHDA, CDR2 SQIVND (reference sequence). V was clipped by 9 bases and J by 5 bases, with 14 bases between them. There are 13 residues in the CDR3. Here the CDR3 reads CASTDRIHQPQHF. The CDR3 coding sequence is TGTGCCAGCACAGACAGAATTCATCAGCCCCAGCATTTT.

The chain recombines TRBV10-3 with TRBJ2-2, with a possible D match to TRBD2 (5 bases). The V end lost 7 bases, the J end lost 2 bases, and 14 bases lay between the germline ends. Per germline, CDR1 ENHRY and CDR2 SYGVKD. The CDR3 is 15 amino acids. The CDR3 reads CAIKGRDENTGELFF. CDR3 coding DNA: TGTGCCATCAAAGGACGGGATGAAAACACCGGGGAGCTGTTTTTT.

This clonotype was observed a handful of times. V and J are TRBV19 and TRBJ2-3; 9 bases fit TRBD2. This CDR3 is 16 amino acids long. The junction had 14 bases not matched to a gene; V was cut back by 7 bases and J by 6 bases. From germline, CDR1 is LNHDA and CDR2 SQIVND (reference sequence). CDR3 amino acids: CASTPVGGRADDTQYF. DNA for the CDR3: TGTGCCAGTACCCCCGTGGGCGGGAGGGCCGACGATACGCAGTATTTT.

The CDR3 sequence is CASSQGVWSYEQYF. DNA of the CDR3: TGTGCCAGCAGCCAAGGGGTTTGGTCTTACGAGCAGTACTTC. The gene calls are TRBV14 and TRBJ2-7; D uncertain. V lost 1 base, J lost 4 bases, and 11 bases lay in between. Germline loops: CDR1 SGHDN, CDR2 FVKESK. This CDR3 has 14 amino acids.

The sample holds many counts of this clonotype. Here the CDR3 reads CASSLGGGVGEAFF. The CDR3 DNA is TGTGCCAGCAGCTTGGGGGGCGGGGTAGGCGAAGCTTTCTTT. V gene TRBV7-2 combines with J gene TRBJ1-1, with D perhaps matching TRBD1 (6 bases). The germline V gene encodes CDR1 SGHTA and CDR2 FQGNSA. V dropped 3 bases and J dropped 8 bases, with 16 bases sitting between them. The CDR3 contains 14 residues.

Only a few counts were recorded for this clonotype. This chain uses TRBV7-8 with TRBJ1-5; 9 bases match TRBD1. The CDR3 totals 14 residues. Germline values: CDR1 SGHVS, CDR2 FQNEAQ. The trim removed 5 bases at V and 5 bases at J, leaving 4 bases unmatched. In nucleotides, the CDR3 is TGTGCCAGCAGCGCCGGGACAGGGCATCAGCCCCAGCATTTT. Protein product: CASSAGTGHQPQHF.

V usage is TRBV5-1 and J usage is TRBJ1-6, with 8 bases fitting TRBD1. The germline CDR1 and CDR2 sequences are SGHRS and YFSETQ. V was clipped by 4 bases and J by 7 bases; unmatched bases: 7. CDR3 length equals 15 residues. As DNA, the CDR3 is TGCGCCAGCAGCCCCGGGACAGGCGGAAATTCACCCCTCCACTTT. Its translation: CASSPGTGGNSPLHF.

This clonotype has a handful of counts. This chain links TRBV7-2 with TRBJ1-6; perhaps TRBD1 as D (5 bases). V dropped 1 base and J dropped 8 bases, with 12 bases sitting between them. This CDR3 is built from 15 residues. Germline V gene lookup returns CDR1 SGHTA and CDR2 FQGNSA. The CDR3, as DNA: TGTGCCAGCAGCTTAGATGGAGGGGCAGATTCACCCCTCCACTTT. Translating gives CASSLDGGADSPLHF.